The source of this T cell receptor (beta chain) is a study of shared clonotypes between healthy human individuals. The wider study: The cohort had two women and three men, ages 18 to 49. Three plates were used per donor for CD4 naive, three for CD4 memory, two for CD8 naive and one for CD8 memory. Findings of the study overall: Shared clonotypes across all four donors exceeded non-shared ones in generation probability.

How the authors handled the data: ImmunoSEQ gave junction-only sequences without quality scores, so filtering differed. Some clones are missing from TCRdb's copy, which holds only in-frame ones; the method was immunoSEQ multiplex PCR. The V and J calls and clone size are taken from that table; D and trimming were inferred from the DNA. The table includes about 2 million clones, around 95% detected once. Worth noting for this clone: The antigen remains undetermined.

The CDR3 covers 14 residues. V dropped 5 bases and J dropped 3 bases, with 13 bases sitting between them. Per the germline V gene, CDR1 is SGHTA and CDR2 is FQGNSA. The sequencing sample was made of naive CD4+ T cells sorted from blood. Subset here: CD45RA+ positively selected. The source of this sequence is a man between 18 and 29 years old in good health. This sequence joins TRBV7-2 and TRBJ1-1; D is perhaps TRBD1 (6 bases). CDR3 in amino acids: CASSPGSGDTEAFF. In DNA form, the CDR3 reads TGTGCCAGCAGCCCCGGTTCAGGGGACACTGAAGCTTTCTTT.